These T cell receptor beta chains were read from a single sample in a study of PD-1 blockade in classical Hodgkin lymphoma. Data came from immunoSEQ multiplex PCR; TCRdb stores just in-frame clones and leaves some out. The top ten clones hold less than 15% of a sample with about 100,000 clones, 80% to 85% of them seen once. The specimen was peripheral blood mononuclear cells (PBMCs), collected at baseline. The receptors derive from a human donor with classical Hodgkin lymphoma. CDR3s include the opening cysteine and the closing phenylalanine or tryptophan. D genes are given only for firm matches. Not all rows give a size; the values are once, few, many and, for expanded clones, a class.

D: .; length: 14; size: .; J: TRBJ2-7; V: TRBV27; CDR3: CASSVRVGPYEQYF; DNA: TGTGCCAGCAGTGTAAGGGTAGGGCCCTACGAGCAGTACTTC
D: TRBD1; length: 14; size: .; J: TRBJ1-4; V: TRBV10-2; CDR3: CASREGAHRGDLFF; DNA: TGCGCCAGCAGGGAGGGAGCACACAGGGGTGACCTGTTTTTT
D: .; length: 12; size: .; J: TRBJ1-3; V: TRBV7-2; CDR3: CASSSRLGPMLF; DNA: TGTGCCAGCAGCTCCAGGCTGGGACCCATGCTTTTT
D: .; length: 15; size: .; J: TRBJ2-1; V: TRBV5-1; CDR3: CASSLDGQTVDEQFF; DNA: TGCGCCAGCAGCTTGGACGGGCAAACGGTCGATGAGCAGTTCTTC
D: .; length: 15; size: .; J: TRBJ2-1; V: TRBV18; CDR3: CASSLARDSYNEQFF; DNA: TGTGCCAGCTCCCTGGCTCGGGACTCCTACAATGAGCAGTTCTTC
D: .; length: 16; size: .; J: TRBJ1-1; V: TRBV28; CDR3: CASSSGGGLGNTEAFF; DNA: TGTGCCAGCAGTTCGGGGGGGGGCCTTGGGAACACTGAAGCTTTCTTT
D: .; length: 14; size: .; J: TRBJ2-1; V: TRBV7-2; CDR3: CASSQYQGWNEQFF; DNA: TGTGCCAGCAGCCAATATCAGGGATGGAATGAGCAGTTCTTC
D: TRBD2; length: 17; size: .; J: TRBJ2-2; V: TRBV4-2; CDR3: CASSQTSGGANTGELFF; DNA: TGTGCCAGCAGCCAGACTAGCGGGGGAGCGAACACCGGGGAGCTGTTTTTT
D: .; length: 14; size: once; J: TRBJ1-4; V: TRBV5-1; CDR3: CASSLGRGNEKLFF; DNA: TGCGCCAGCAGCTTGGGCAGAGGAAATGAAAAACTGTTTTTT
D: TRBD1; length: 13; size: .; J: TRBJ2-7; V: TRBV6-6; CDR3: CASSTRTGGEQYF; DNA: TGTGCCAGCAGTACCAGGACAGGCGGGGAGCAGTACTTC
D: .; length: 15; size: medium-sized; J: TRBJ1-1; V: TRBV5-1; CDR3: CASSPTGEWGTEAFF; DNA: TGCGCCAGCAGCCCAACGGGGGAATGGGGCACTGAAGCTTTCTTT
D: .; length: 14; size: .; J: TRBJ1-2; V: TRBV5-6; CDR3: CASSPGDPRYGYTF; DNA: TGTGCCAGCAGCCCTGGGGACCCCCGGTATGGCTACACCTTC
D: TRBD2; length: 15; size: .; J: TRBJ2-5; V: TRBV19; CDR3: CASSIGLAGGSAQYF; DNA: TGTGCCAGTAGTATCGGACTAGCGGGAGGGTCGGCCCAGTACTTC
D: TRBD1; length: 19; size: .; J: TRBJ2-7; V: TRBV10-3; CDR3: CATLPGRGQDPKKTYEQYF; DNA: TGTGCCACCCTCCCGGGGCGGGGACAGGACCCTAAAAAAACCTACGAGCAGTACTTC
D: .; length: 13; size: .; J: TRBJ2-5; V: TRBV5-4; CDR3: CASSLWVEETQYF; DNA: TGTGCCAGCAGCTTGTGGGTAGAAGAGACCCAGTACTTC
D: .; length: 12; size: .; J: TRBJ1-1; V: TRBV5-6; CDR3: CASSGQPGEAFF; DNA: TGTGCCAGCAGCGGACAGCCTGGTGAAGCTTTCTTT
D: .; length: 11; size: few; J: TRBJ1-5; V: TRBV2; CDR3: CASTMQGPQHF; DNA: TGTGCCAGCACCATGCAGGGGCCCCAGCATTTT
D: .; length: 14; size: .; J: TRBJ2-2; V: TRBV6-1; CDR3: CASRAGSGTGELFF; DNA: TGTGCCAGCAGGGCCGGGAGCGGGACCGGGGAGCTGTTTTTT
D: TRBD1; length: 14; size: few; J: TRBJ1-3; V: TRBV6-1; CDR3: CASSTDRVGNTIYF; DNA: TGTGCCAGCAGTACGGACAGGGTCGGAAACACCATATATTTT
D: .; length: 13; size: once; J: TRBJ1-5; V: TRBV7-2; CDR3: CASSLSSNQPQHF; DNA: TGTGCCAGCAGCCTCAGTAGCAATCAGCCCCAGCATTTT
D: .; length: 14; size: few; J: TRBJ1-5; V: TRBV19; CDR3: CASSPGTPYQPQHF; DNA: TGTGCCAGTAGTCCCGGGACACCTTATCAGCCCCAGCATTTT
D: TRBD1; length: 14; size: .; J: TRBJ1-5; V: TRBV10-2; CDR3: CATSRQGDDQPQHF; DNA: TGCGCCACCTCAAGACAGGGGGATGATCAGCCCCAGCATTTT
D: .; length: 14; size: .; J: TRBJ1-4; V: TRBV7-9; CDR3: CASSLQTGNEKLFF; DNA: TGTGCCAGCAGTCTACAGACGGGGAATGAAAAACTGTTTTTT
D: .; length: 11; size: .; J: TRBJ2-1; V: TRBV19; CDR3: CASSGNNEQFF; DNA: TGTGCCAGTAGTGGTAACAATGAGCAGTTCTTC
D: .; length: 15; size: .; J: TRBJ1-1; V: TRBV6-1; CDR3: CASSELGQLNTEAFF; DNA: TGTGCCAGCAGTGAACTCGGACAGTTGAACACTGAAGCTTTCTTT
D: TRBD1; length: 15; size: .; J: TRBJ1-2; V: TRBV15; CDR3: CATSRGQGRDYGYTF; DNA: TGTGCCACCAGCAGAGGACAGGGACGAGACTATGGCTACACCTTC
D: TRBD1; length: 14; size: .; J: TRBJ2-3; V: TRBV10-3; CDR3: CAISRQGITDTQYF; DNA: TGTGCCATCAGCCGACAGGGTATAACAGATACGCAGTATTTT
D: .; length: 10; size: .; J: TRBJ1-2; V: TRBV6-5; CDR3: CASSAVGYTF; DNA: TGTGCCAGCAGTGCGGTGGGCTACACCTTC
D: TRBD1; length: 13; size: .; J: TRBJ1-2; V: TRBV29-1; CDR3: CSVPLQGAIGYTF; DNA: TGCAGCGTTCCGTTGCAGGGGGCAATTGGCTACACCTTC
D: .; length: 13; size: .; J: TRBJ2-3; V: TRBV5-4; CDR3: CASKTDYTDTQYF; DNA: TGTGCCAGCAAAACGGATTACACAGATACGCAGTATTTT
D: .; length: 13; size: .; J: TRBJ1-1; V: TRBV10-2; CDR3: CASSDGQDLEAFF; DNA: TGCGCCAGCAGTGATGGGCAGGATCTTGAAGCTTTCTTT
D: TRBD1; length: 16; size: once; J: TRBJ1-1; V: TRBV5-4; CDR3: CASSLDLGTGGAEAFF; DNA: TGTGCCAGCAGCTTGGATCTTGGGACAGGGGGCGCTGAAGCTTTCTTT
D: TRBD1; length: 16; size: .; J: TRBJ2-7; V: TRBV28; CDR3: CASSPPGQGFGYEQYF; DNA: TGTGCCAGCAGTCCCCCGGGACAGGGTTTCGGTTACGAGCAGTACTTC
D: .; length: 13; size: .; J: TRBJ2-3; V: TRBV5-1; CDR3: CASSLGAGDTQYF; DNA: TGCGCCAGCAGCTTGGGGGCCGGGGATACGCAGTATTTT
D: .; length: 15; size: .; J: TRBJ1-1; V: TRBV19; CDR3: CASSIDRAANTEAFF; DNA: TGTGCCAGTAGTATAGACAGGGCGGCGAACACTGAAGCTTTCTTT
D: TRBD2; length: 11; size: .; J: TRBJ2-7; V: TRBV20-1; CDR3: CSARGGYEQYF; DNA: TGCAGTGCACGGGGGGGCTACGAGCAGTACTTC
D: .; length: 14; size: .; J: TRBJ2-3; V: TRBV6-5; CDR3: CASSYRASTDTQYF; DNA: TGTGCCAGCAGTTACAGGGCTAGCACAGATACGCAGTATTTT
D: TRBD1; length: 17; size: .; J: TRBJ1-1; V: TRBV4-2; CDR3: CASSRLRAGGEGTEAFF; DNA: TGTGCCAGCAGCCGCCTGAGGGCAGGGGGCGAGGGCACTGAAGCTTTCTTT